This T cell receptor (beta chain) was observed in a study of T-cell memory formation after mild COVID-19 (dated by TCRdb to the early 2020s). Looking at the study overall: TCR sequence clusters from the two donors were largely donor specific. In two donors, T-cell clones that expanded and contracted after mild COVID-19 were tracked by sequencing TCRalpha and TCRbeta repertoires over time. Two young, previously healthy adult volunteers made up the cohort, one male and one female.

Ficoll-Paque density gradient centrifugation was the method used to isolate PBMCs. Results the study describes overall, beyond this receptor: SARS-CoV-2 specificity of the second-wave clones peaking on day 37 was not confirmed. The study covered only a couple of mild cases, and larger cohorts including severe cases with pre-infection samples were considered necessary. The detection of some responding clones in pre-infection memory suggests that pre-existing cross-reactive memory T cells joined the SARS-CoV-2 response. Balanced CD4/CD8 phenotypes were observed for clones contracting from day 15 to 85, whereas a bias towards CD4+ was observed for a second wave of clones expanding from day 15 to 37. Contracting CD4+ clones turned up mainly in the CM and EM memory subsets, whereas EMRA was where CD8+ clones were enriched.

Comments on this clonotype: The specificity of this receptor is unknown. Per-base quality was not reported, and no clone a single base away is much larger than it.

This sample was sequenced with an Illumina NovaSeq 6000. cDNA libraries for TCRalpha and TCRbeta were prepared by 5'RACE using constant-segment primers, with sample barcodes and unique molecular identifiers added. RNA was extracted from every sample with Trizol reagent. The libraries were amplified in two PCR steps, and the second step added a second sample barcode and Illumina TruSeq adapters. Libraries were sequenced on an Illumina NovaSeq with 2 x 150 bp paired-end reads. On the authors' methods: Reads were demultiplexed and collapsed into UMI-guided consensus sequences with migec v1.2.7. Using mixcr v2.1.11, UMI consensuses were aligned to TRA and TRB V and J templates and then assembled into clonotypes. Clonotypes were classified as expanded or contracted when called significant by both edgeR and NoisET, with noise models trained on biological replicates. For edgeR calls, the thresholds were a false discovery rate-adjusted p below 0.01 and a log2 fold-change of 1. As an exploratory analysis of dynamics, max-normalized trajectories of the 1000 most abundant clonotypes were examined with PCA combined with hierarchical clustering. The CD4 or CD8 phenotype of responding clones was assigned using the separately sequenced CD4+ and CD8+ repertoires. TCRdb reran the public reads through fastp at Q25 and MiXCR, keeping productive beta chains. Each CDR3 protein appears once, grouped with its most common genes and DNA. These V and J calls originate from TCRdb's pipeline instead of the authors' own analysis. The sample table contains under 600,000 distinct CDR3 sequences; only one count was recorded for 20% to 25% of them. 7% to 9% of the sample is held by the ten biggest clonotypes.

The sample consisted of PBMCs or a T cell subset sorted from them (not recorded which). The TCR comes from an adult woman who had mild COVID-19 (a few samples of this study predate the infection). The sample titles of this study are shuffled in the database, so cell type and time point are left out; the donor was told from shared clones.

The CDR3 reads CASSQGRGVAEAFF. The DNA sequence follows: TGTGCCAGCAGCCAAGGGCGTGGGGTCGCTGAAGCTTTCTTT. The rearrangement joined TRBV14 to TRBJ1-1; the D gene is not confidently resolved. V and J lose 1 base and 6 bases, and a span of 12 bases separates them. CDR3 length: 14 amino acids, cysteine to phenylalanine. The retained sequence is limited to the CDR3, 42 bases, with the frame set at the first base. From the germline V gene, CDR1 is SGHDN and CDR2 is FVKESK.